This T cell receptor (beta chain) was identified in a study of blood T cell repertoires in COVID-19. Background on the study: Acute and convalescent COVID-19 specimens originated in the United States, Italy and Spain. In each case, the material was cDNA or gDNA derived from T cells, B-cell-depleted T cells, or PBMCs.

Authors' processing steps: By means of reference gene primer amplification, nucleated cell counts were estimated. Only in-frame clones appear in the TCRdb table, and some are missing; sequencing was by immunoSEQ multiplex PCR. D and trimming come from the DNA, and the V and J calls and clone size come from that table. The sample yields some 340,000 clones, 65% to 85% seen once. With V trimmed by 6 bases and J by 4 bases, 10 bases remained unmatched. Germline values: CDR1 KGHSH, CDR2 LQKENI. The length of the CDR3 is 15 residues. The sequence came from a man under 40 with active or convalescent COVID-19. The V call is TRBV18, the J call TRBJ1-2; 8 nucleotides line up with TRBD1. The specimen sequenced was peripheral blood. CDR3 nucleotides: TGTGCCAGCTCGGTCAACCCCGGGACAGGCTATGGCTACACCTTC. It specifies CASSVNPGTGYGYTF.